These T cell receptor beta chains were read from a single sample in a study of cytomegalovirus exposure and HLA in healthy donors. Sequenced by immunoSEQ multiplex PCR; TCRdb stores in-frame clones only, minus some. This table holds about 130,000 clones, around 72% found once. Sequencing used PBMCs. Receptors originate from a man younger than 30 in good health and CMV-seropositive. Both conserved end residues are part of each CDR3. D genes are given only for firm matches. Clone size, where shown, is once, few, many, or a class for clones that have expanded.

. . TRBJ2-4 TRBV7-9 CASSSPQGTAYF TGTGCCAGCAGCTCCCCTCAAGGGACTGCGTACTTC
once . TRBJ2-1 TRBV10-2 CASSLPPVQLNEQFF TGCGCCAGCAGTCTTCCTCCCGTACAGCTCAATGAGCAGTTCTTC
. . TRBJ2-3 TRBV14 CASSQVREKPYF TGTGCCAGCAGCCAAGTTAGGGAGAAACCCTATTTT
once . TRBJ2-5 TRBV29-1 CSAAGGLEYQETQYF TGCAGCGCCGCAGGGGGGCTTGAGTACCAAGAGACCCAGTACTTC
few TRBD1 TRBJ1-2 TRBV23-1 CASSQSEGQGAICGYTF TGCGCCAGCAGTCAATCGGAAGGACAGGGAGCTATATGTGGCTACACCTTC
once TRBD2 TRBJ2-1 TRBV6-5 CASNPTSAHNEQFF TGTGCCAGCAACCCGACTAGCGCCCACAATGAGCAGTTCTTC
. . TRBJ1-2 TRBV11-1 CASSLAQGRSGYTF TGTGCCAGCAGCTTAGCACAGGGTAGGAGCGGCTACACCTTC
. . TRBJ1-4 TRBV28 CASSPIEVWDEKLFF TGTGCCAGCAGCCCAATCGAGGTTTGGGATGAAAAACTGTTTTTT
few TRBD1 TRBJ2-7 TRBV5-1 CASSKSPGQGATEQYF TGCGCCAGCAGCAAGTCCCCCGGACAGGGTGCCACTGAGCAGTACTTC
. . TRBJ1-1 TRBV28 CASSSTSTEAFF TGTGCCAGCAGTTCCACATCTACTGAAGCTTTCTTT
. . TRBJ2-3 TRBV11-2 CASSLGATRTDTQYF TGTGCCAGCAGCTTAGGGGCGACTAGGACAGATACGCAGTATTTT
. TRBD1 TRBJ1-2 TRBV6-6 CASSYSTGRNTF TGTGCCAGCAGTTATTCGACAGGGCGGAACACCTTC
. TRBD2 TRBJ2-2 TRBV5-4 CASSSGGSANTGELFF TGTGCCAGCAGTAGCGGGGGGTCTGCGAACACCGGGGAGCTGTTTTTT
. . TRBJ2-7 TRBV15 CATSRDGRDEQYF TGTGCCACCAGCAGAGATGGCAGGGACGAGCAGTACTTC
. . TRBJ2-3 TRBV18 CASSSTAGTDTQYF TGTGCCAGCTCATCCACGGCGGGGACAGATACGCAGTATTTT
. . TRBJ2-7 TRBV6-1 CASSEQGRSYEQYF TGTGCCAGCAGTGAACAGGGAAGGTCCTACGAGCAGTACTTC
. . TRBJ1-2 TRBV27 CASSEAGTFYGYTF TGTGCCAGCAGTGAGGCCGGGACTTTCTATGGCTACACCTTC
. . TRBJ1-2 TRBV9 CASSVAPGYGYTF TGTGCCAGCAGCGTAGCTCCAGGCTATGGCTACACCTTC
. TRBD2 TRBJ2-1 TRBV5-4 CASSGAGGSNNEQFF TGTGCCAGCAGCGGAGCGGGAGGCTCTAACAATGAGCAGTTCTTC
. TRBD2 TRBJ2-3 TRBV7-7 CASSLGAGVPDTQYF TGTGCTAGCAGCTTAGGAGCGGGAGTCCCAGATACGCAGTATTTT
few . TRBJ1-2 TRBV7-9 CASSLVGSGGYGYTF TGTGCCAGCAGCTTAGTGGGTTCGGGGGGCTACGGCTACACCTTC
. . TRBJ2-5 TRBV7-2 CASSEPPGRETQYF TGTGCCAGCAGCGAGCCTCCGGGTCGAGAGACCCAGTACTTC
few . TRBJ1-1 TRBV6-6 CASSYSGGSTEAFF TGTGCCAGCAGTTACTCGGGAGGTTCCACTGAAGCTTTCTTT
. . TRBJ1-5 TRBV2 CASRAQGSNQPQHF TGTGCCAGCAGGGCTCAGGGGAGCAATCAGCCCCAGCATTTT
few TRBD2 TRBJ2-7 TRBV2 CASRERGGSYEQYF TGTGCCAGCAGGGAGCGGGGGGGCTCCTACGAGCAGTACTTC
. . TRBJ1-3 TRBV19 CASSMTAGSGNTIYF TGTGCCAGTAGTATGACAGCGGGCTCTGGAAACACCATATATTTT
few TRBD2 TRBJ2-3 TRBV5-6 CASSLVPLAGGTDTQYF TGTGCCAGCAGCTTGGTACCGCTAGCGGGCGGCACAGATACGCAGTATTTT
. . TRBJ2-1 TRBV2 CASSGAPGVSVFSYNEQFF TGTGCCAGCAGTGGCGCACCGGGAGTATCCGTCTTCTCCTACAATGAGCAGTTCTTC
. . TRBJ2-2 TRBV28 CASNFGAYTGELFF TGTGCCAGCAATTTTGGGGCGTACACCGGGGAGCTGTTTTTT
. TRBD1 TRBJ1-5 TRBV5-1 CASSWTGLSNQPQHF TGCGCCAGCAGCTGGACAGGGCTTAGCAATCAGCCCCAGCATTTT
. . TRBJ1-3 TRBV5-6 CASSLASYRSPYSGNTIYF TGTGCCAGCAGCTTGGCCTCTTATAGAAGTCCTTACTCTGGAAACACCATATATTTT
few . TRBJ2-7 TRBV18 CASSPSWGDSYEQYF TGTGCCAGCTCACCTTCCTGGGGGGATTCCTACGAGCAGTACTTC
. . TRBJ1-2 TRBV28 CASSAGPINYGYTF TGTGCCAGCAGTGCAGGGCCTATTAACTATGGCTACACCTTC
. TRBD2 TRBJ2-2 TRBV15 CATSRDPLPAGGLNTGELFF TGTGCCACCAGCAGAGATCCACTCCCAGCGGGGGGGCTGAACACCGGGGAGCTGTTTTTT
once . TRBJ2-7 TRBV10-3 CAISDQIYEQYF TGTGCCATCAGTGATCAGATATACGAGCAGTACTTC
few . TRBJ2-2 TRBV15 CATSRKGGNTGELFF TGTGCCACCAGCAGAAAAGGAGGGAACACCGGGGAGCTGTTTTTT
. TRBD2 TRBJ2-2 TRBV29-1 CSVIVSGSRELFF TGCAGCGTTATTGTTAGCGGGAGCCGGGAGCTGTTTTTT
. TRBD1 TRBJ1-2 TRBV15 CATSSGTGVYGYTF TGTGCCACCAGCAGCGGAACAGGGGTCTATGGCTACACCTTC
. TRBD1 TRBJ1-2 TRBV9 CASSVETGGANYGYTF TGTGCCAGCAGCGTAGAGACAGGGGGAGCTAACTATGGCTACACCTTC
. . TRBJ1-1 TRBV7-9 CASSPTTEAFF TGTGCCAGCAGCCCGACAACTGAAGCTTTCTTT
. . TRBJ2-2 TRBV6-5 CASSYSMTGIGRELFF TGTGCCAGCAGTTACTCTATGACAGGCATAGGGAGGGAGCTGTTTTTT
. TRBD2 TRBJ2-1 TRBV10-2 CASRPGGGEQFF TGCGCCAGCAGGCCGGGGGGAGGTGAGCAGTTCTTC